The 2 T cell receptor beta chains presented below share a single source sample, sequenced in a study of control samples from healthy donors and cancer patients (dated by TCRdb to 2020 to 2022). The method was the immunoSEQ multiplex PCR assay. TCRdb provides this immuneACCESS table in a form limited to in-frame rearrangements. Some clones are lacking; in checked studies, under half of them reflect an unresolved V gene, and why the rest are absent is not known. Here the sample has around 150,000 clones; approximately 90% occur a single time. Clones ranked in the top ten supply approximately 12% of the sample. Sequencing was done on a sample of blood. These receptors were collected from a man aged 30-40 years in good health.

CDR3 DNA: TGCAGCGTTGACCAGAGTAACTATGGCTACACCTTC. This translates into CSVDQSNYGYTF. The chain links TRBV29-1 to TRBJ1-2, with unresolved D. The V end was cut by 3 bases, the J end by 1 base, with 6 bases between. Germline CDR1 reads SQVTM; CDR2 reads ANQGSEA. The CDR3 extends over 12 amino acids.

The V and J genes are TRBV28 and TRBJ2-4; 9 bases line up with TRBD2. The CDR3 loop spans 14 amino acids. Trimming at V came to 4 bases and at J to 5 bases, leaving 3 bases not matched to a gene. Germline V CDR1 and CDR2: MDHEN, SYDVKM. The CDR3 DNA follows: TGTGCCAGCAGTTACGGACTAGCGCAAAACATTCAGTACTTC. This translates into CASSYGLAQNIQYF.